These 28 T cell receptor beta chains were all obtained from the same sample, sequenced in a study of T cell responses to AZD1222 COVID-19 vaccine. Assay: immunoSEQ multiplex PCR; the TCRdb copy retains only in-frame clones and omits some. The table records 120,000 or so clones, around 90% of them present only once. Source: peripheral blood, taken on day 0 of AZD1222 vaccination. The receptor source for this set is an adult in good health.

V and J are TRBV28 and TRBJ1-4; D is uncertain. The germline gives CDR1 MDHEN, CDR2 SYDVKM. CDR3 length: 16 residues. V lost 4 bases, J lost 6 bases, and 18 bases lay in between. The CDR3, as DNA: TGTGCCAGCAGTTCCCTGAGTTTTTCCTCTCATGAAAAACTGTTTTTT. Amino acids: CASSSLSFSSHEKLFF.

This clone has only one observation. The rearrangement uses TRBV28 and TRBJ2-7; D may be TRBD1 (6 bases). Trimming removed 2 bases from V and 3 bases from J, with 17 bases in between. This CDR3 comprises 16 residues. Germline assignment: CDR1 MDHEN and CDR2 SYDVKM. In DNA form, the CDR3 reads TGTGCCAGCAGTTTAAGGGGGAGCGACGGGCACTACGAGCAGTACTTC. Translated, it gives CASSLRGSDGHYEQYF.

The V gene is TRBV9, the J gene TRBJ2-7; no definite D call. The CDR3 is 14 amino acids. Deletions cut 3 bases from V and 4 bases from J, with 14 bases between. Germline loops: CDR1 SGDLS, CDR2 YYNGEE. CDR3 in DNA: TGTGCCAGCAGCGCCGGGCCCCCCTCGTACGAGCAGTACTTC. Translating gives CASSAGPPSYEQYF. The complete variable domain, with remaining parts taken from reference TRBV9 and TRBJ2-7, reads DSGVTQTPKHLITATGQRVTLRCSPRSGDLSVYWYQQSLDQGLQFLIQYYNGEERAKGNILERFSAQQFPDLHSELNLSSLELGDSALYFCASSAGPPSYEQYFGPGTRLTVT.

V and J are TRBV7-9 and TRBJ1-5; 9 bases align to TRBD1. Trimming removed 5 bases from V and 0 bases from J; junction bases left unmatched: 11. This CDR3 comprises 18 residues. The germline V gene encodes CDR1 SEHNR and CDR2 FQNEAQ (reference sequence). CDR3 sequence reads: CASSTGGTGKYSNQPQHF. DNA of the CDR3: TGTGCCAGCAGCACAGGCGGGACAGGGAAATATAGCAATCAGCCCCAGCATTTT.

The CDR3, as DNA: TGTGCCAGCACCGCCGCCCTCCTCGGGGGACCTGACTACGAGCAGTACTTC. This sequence encodes CASTAALLGGPDYEQYF. This rearrangement joins TRBV11-2 to TRBJ2-7; tentatively, D is TRBD2 (6 bases). The CDR3 runs to 17 residues. Deletions cut 7 bases from V and 3 bases from J, with 25 bases between. The germline V gene encodes CDR1 SGHAT and CDR2 FQNNGV. Looking up the rest from reference TRBV11-2 and TRBJ2-7 gives the full variable domain: EAGVAQSPRYKIIEKRQSVAFWCNPISGHATLYWYQQILGQGPKLLIQFQNNGVVDDSQLPKDRFSAERLKGVDSTLKIQPAKLEDSAVYLCASTAALLGGPDYEQYFGPGTRLTVT.

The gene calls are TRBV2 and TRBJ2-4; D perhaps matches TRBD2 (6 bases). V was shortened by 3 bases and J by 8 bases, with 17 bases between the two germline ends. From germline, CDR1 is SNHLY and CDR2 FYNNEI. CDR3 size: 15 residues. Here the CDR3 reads CASSERVGGADIQYF. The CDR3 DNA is TGTGCCAGCAGTGAGAGGGTAGGAGGGGCCGACATTCAGTACTTC.

The CDR3 sequence is CASSRGQGSYEQYF. CDR3 nucleotides: TGCGCCAGCAGCCGCGGACAGGGCTCCTACGAGCAGTACTTC. The chain combines TRBV4-3 with TRBJ2-7, with 8 bases identical to TRBD1. The CDR3 contains 14 residues. Trimming cost V 4 bases and J 0 bases; bases outside gene matches: 2. Germline loops: CDR1 LGHNA, CDR2 YSLEER.

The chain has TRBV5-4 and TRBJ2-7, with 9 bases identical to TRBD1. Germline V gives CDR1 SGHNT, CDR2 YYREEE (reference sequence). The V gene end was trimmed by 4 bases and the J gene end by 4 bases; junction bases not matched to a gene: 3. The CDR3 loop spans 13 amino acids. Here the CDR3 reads CASSAGTGYEQYF. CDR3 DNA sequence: TGTGCCAGCAGCGCCGGGACAGGGTACGAGCAGTACTTC.

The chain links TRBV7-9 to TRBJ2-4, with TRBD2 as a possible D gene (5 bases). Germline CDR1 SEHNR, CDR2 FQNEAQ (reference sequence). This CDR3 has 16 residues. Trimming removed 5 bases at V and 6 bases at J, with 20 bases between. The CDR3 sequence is CASSRLEGRILNIQYF. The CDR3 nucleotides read TGTGCCAGCAGCCGACTCGAGGGTCGGATATTAAACATTCAGTACTTC.

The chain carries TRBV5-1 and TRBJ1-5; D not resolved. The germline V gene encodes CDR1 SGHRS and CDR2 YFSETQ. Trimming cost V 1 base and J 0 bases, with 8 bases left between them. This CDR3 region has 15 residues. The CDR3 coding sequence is TGCGCCAGCAGCTTGTCTGGGAATAGCAATCAGCCCCAGCATTTT. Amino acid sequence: CASSLSGNSNQPQHF.

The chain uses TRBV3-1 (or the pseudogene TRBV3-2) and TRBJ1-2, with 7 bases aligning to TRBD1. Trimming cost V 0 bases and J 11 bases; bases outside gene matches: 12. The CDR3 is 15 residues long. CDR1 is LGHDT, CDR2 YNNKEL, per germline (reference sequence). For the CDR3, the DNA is TGTGCCAGCAGCCAAGACAGGGGGGCTTTGTGGGTGTACACCTTC. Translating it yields CASSQDRGALWVYTF.

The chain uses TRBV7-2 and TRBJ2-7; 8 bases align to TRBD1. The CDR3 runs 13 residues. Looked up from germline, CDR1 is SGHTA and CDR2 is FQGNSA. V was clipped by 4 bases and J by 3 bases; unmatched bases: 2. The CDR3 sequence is CASSSDRGYEQYF. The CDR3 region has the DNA TGTGCCAGCAGCTCCGACAGGGGCTACGAGCAGTACTTC.

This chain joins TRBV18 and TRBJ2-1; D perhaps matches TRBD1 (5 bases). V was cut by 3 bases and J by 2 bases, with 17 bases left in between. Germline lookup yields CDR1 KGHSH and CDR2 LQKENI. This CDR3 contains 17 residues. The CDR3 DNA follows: TGTGCCAGCTCACCCGACAGACTCACGGCCACCTACAATGAGCAGTTCTTC. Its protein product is CASSPDRLTATYNEQFF.

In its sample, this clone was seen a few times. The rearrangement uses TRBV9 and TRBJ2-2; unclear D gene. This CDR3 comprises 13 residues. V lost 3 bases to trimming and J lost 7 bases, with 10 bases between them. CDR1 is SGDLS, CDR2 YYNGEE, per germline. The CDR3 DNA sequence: TGTGCCAGCAGCGCCCAGACTGGCGGGGAGCTGTTTTTT. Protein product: CASSAQTGGELFF.

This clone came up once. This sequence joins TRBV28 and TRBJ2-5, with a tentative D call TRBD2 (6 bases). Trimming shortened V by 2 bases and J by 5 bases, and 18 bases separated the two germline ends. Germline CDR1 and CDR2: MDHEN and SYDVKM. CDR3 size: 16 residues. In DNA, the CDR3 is TGTGCCAGCAGTTTACTCGCTAGCGCTGTGCGGGAGACCCAGTACTTC. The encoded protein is CASSLLASAVRETQYF.

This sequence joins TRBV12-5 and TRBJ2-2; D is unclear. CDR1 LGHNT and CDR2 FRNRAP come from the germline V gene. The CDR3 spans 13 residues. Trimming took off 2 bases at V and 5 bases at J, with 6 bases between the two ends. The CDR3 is CASGLRTTGELFF. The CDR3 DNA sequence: TGTGCTAGTGGTTTGAGAACGACCGGGGAGCTGTTTTTT. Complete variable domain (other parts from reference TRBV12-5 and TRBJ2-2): DARVTQTPRHKVTEMGQEVTMRCQPILGHNTVFWYRQTMMQGLELLAYFRNRAPLDDSGMPKDRFSAEMPDATLATLKIQPSEPRDSAVYFCASGLRTTGELFFGEGSRLTVL.

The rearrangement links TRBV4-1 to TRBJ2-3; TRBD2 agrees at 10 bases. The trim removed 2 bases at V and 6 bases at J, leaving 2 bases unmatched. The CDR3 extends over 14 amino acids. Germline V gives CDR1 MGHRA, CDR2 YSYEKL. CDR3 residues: CASSQPSGGDTQYF. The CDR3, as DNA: TGCGCCAGCAGCCAACCTAGCGGGGGTGATACGCAGTATTTT.

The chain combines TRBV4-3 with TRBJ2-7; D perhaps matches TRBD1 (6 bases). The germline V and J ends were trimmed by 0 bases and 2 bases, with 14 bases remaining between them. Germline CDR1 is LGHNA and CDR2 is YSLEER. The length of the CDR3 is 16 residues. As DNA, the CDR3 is TGCGCCAGCAGCCAAGAATGGGGGCCCATTACCTACGAGCAGTACTTC. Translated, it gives CASSQEWGPITYEQYF.

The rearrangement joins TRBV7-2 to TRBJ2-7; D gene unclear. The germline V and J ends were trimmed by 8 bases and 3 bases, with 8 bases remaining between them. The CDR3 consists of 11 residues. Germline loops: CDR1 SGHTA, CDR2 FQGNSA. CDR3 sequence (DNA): TGTGCCAGCGGCCTCCGCTACGAGCAGTACTTC. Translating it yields CASGLRYEQYF.

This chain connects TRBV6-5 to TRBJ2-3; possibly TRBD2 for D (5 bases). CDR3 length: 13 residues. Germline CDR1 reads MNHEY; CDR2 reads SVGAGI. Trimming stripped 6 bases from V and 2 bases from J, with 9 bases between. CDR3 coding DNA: TGTGCCAGCAGGGGAGACTACACAGATACGCAGTATTTT. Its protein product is CASRGDYTDTQYF.

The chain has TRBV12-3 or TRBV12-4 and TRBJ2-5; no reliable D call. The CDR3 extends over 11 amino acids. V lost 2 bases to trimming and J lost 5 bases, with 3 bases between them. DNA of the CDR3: TGTGCCAGCAGTTTAACGGAGACCCAGTACTTC. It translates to CASSLTETQYF.

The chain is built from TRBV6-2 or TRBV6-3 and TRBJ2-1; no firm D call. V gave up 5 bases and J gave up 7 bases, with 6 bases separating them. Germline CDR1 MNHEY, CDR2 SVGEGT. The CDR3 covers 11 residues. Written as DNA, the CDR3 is TGTGCCAGCAGTCGGGCGAATGAGCAGTTCTTC. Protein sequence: CASSRANEQFF.

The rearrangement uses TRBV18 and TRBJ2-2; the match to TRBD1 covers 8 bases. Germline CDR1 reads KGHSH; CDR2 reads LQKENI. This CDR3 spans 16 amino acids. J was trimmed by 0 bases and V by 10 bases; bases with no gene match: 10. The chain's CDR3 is CAIRGGTGTNTGELFF. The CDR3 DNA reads TGTGCCATTCGAGGTGGGACAGGTACGAACACCGGGGAGCTGTTTTTT.

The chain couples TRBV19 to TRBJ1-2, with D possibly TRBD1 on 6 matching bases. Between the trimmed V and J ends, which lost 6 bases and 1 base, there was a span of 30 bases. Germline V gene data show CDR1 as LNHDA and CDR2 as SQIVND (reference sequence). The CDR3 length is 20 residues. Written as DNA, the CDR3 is TGTGCCAGTAGCGGACTGATCCCCCAAACAGGGACGGAAATTAACTATGGCTACACCTTC. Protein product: CASSGLIPQTGTEINYGYTF.

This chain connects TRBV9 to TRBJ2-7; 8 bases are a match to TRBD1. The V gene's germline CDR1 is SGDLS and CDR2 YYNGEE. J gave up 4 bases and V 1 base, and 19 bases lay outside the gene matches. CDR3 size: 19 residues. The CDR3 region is CASSVRPQRQGPVPYEQYF. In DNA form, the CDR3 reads TGTGCCAGCAGCGTAAGGCCCCAAAGACAGGGGCCCGTCCCTTACGAGCAGTACTTC. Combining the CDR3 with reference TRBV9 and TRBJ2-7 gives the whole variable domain DSGVTQTPKHLITATGQRVTLRCSPRSGDLSVYWYQQSLDQGLQFLIQYYNGEERAKGNILERFSAQQFPDLHSELNLSSLELGDSALYFCASSVRPQRQGPVPYEQYFGPGTRLTVT.

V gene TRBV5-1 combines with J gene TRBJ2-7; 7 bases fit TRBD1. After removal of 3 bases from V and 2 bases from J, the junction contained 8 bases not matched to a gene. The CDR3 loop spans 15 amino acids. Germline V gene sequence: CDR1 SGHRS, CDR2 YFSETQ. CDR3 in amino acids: CASSSGGQTAYEQYF. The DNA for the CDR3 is TGCGCCAGCAGCTCAGGGGGACAGACCGCCTACGAGCAGTACTTC.

The CDR3 region is CASSGGAGMNTEAFF. CDR3 nucleotides: TGTGCCAGCTCGGGGGGGGCAGGCATGAACACTGAAGCTTTCTTT. The rearrangement uses TRBV18 and TRBJ1-1, with a possible D match to TRBD1 (6 bases). The germline V and J ends were trimmed by 6 bases and 0 bases, with 14 bases remaining between them. CDR3 size: 15 residues. Looked up from germline, CDR1 is KGHSH and CDR2 is LQKENI. Complete variable domain (other parts from reference TRBV18 and TRBJ1-1): NAGVMQNPRHLVRRRGQEARLRCSPMKGHSHVYWYRQLPEEGLKFMVYLQKENIIDESGMPKERFSAEFPKEGPSILRIQQVVRGDSAAYFCASSGGAGMNTEAFFGQGTRLTVV.

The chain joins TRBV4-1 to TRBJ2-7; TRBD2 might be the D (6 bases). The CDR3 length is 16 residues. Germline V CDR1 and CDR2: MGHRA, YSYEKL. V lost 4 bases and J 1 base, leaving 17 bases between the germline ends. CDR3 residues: CASSRSPGLISYEQYF. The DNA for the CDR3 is TGCGCCAGCAGCCGGAGCCCGGGACTCATATCCTACGAGCAGTACTTC.